This T cell receptor beta chain was recorded in a study of T-cell reconstitution after alpha-beta-depleted transplantation in children. Study-wide findings and caveats: Diversity and T-cell counts at one year after transplant derived mostly from new T cells. It was reported that alpha-beta T cells came from several hundred expanded graft clones (about two months after transplant).

A TCRbeta library incorporating unique molecular identifiers was prepared. TCRdb reanalysed the PCR reads using MiXCR and keeps one entry per CDR3 protein. There are almost 600,000 distinct CDR3 sequences in the sample; more than 20% occur only once, and 30% to 40% lies in the top ten. As for this clonotype: No antigen is known for it.

This receptor was obtained from a boy less than two years old with Wiskott-Aldrich syndrome, due to receive a stem cell transplant. Sequenced material: PBMCs, taken before TCRalphabeta/CD19-depleted stem cell transplant.

The CDR3: CASSVDSGRPDTQYF. For the CDR3, the DNA is TGTGCCAGCAGCGTCGACAGCGGGAGGCCGGATACGCAGTATTTT. The rearrangement links TRBV3-1 to TRBJ2-3; 9 bases are a match to TRBD2. The CDR3 covers 15 residues. J was trimmed by 6 bases and V by 5 bases; bases with no gene match: 9. Germline-derived CDR1 and CDR2 are LGHDT and YNNKEL (reference sequence).